The text below deals with one T cell receptor (beta chain). Its antigen is unknown. The record has no base qualities; no much larger clone is one base away. The record originates from a study of blood T cell repertoires in COVID-19 (dated by TCRdb to 2019 to 2021). Background on the whole study: Samples covering the acute and convalescent phases of COVID-19 were provided by collaborators in the United States, Italy and Spain. A de-identified subject ID, COVID-19 status, age in years and sex were almost always included in the sample metadata. The material from the prospective study consisted of cDNA or gDNA derived from T cells, B-cell-depleted T cells, or PBMCs. The repertoires were released in a freely available public database intended as a resource for research on the immune response to SARS-CoV-2. Deeply sampled blood TCRbeta repertoires from subjects exposed to, actively infected with, or recovered from COVID-19 were included in the dataset. Where HLA class I and class II types were available, the types were taken from metadata supplied by the sample provider, not from assay-based typing. The samples were drawn from the first 160 participants of the ongoing ImmuneRACE study and from over 950 subjects provided by 6 global collaborators. What the authors observed across the whole study: Clinical and demographic metadata were provided uncurated, with the amount varying by source and participant.

TCRbeta CDR3 regions were amplified from genomic DNA using the immunoSEQ Assay, a bias-controlled multiplex PCR. In the paper's pipeline: Nucleated cell counts per sample were estimated from amplification of reference gene primers within the assay. To quantify the absolute abundance of each unique TCRbeta CDR3 rearrangement, sequence reads were collapsed and filtered. For each sample, productive Simpson clonality was calculated as the square root of Simpson's diversity index across productive rearrangements. The clones in this table, taken by TCRdb from immuneACCESS, are in-frame only. Not every clone is retained; where verified, under half of the shortfall comes from an unresolved V gene, and the cause of the rest is unknown. V and J calls and clone size are copied from that table; D and trimming were computed from the DNA. The sample records 450,000 or so clones, approximately 90% of which are singletons. The ten largest clones take up roughly 0.76% of the sample.

The CDR3 runs 15 amino acids, cysteine and phenylalanine included. The entry retains the CDR3 DNA only, 45 bases that are in frame from base 1. Per the germline V gene (reference sequence), SGHNT is the CDR1 and YYREEE is the CDR2. V is cut back by 2 bases and J by 1 base, with 2 bases in the junction unmatched. One collaborating source in Seattle enrolled patients while the patients were actively infected and followed the patients over time throughout the course of disease. The collaborating institutions used their own protocols to collect whole blood in K2EDTA tubes. For TCRbeta analysis, collaborators shipped samples in one of three forms: frozen whole blood, isolated PBMCs, or DNA extracted from either of those sample types.

The material sequenced was peripheral blood. The receptor chain draws on TRBV5-4 and TRBJ2-3; 9 nucleotides in the junction match TRBD2. The TCR comes from a man aged 18-30 years with COVID-19, enrolled during active disease. In nucleotides, the sequence is TGTGCCAGCAGCTTTAGCGGGAGTGGCACAGATACGCAGTATTTT. Its coded protein is CASSFSGSGTDTQYF.